Listed here are 32 T cell receptor beta chains from one sample, sequenced in a study of Ad26.COV2.S vaccination and SARS-CoV-2 variants. Sequencing was performed with immunoSEQ multiplex PCR; in TCRdb, only in-frame clones are kept and a portion is missing. Found here are about 350,000 clones, about 90% of them singletons; the top ten hold under 4%. The input for sequencing was peripheral blood, taken after recovery from COVID-19. These receptors were obtained from a human donor who had recovered from COVID-19.

This clone was picked up a small number of times. V is TRBV5-6 and J is TRBJ1-5, with D unclear. Trimming stripped 0 bases from V and 9 bases from J, with 10 bases between. The V gene's germline CDR1 is SGHDT and CDR2 YYEEEE. The CDR3 contains 13 residues. The CDR3 region has the DNA TGTGCCAGCAGCTTGGGCGAGGAGGGGCCCCAGCATTTT. Translation: CASSLGEEGPQHF.

The chain employs TRBV14 and TRBJ1-1; TRBD1 matches at 9 bases. V lost 4 bases to trimming and J lost 5 bases; unmatched junction nucleotides: 2. The CDR3 consists of 13 residues. The germline CDR1 and CDR2 sequences are SGHDN and FVKESK. The CDR3: CASSRQGVTEAFF. CDR3 DNA sequence: TGTGCCAGCAGCCGACAGGGGGTAACTGAAGCTTTCTTT. The variable domain in full, completed from reference TRBV14 and TRBJ1-1, reads EAGVTQFPSHSVIEKGQTVTLRCDPISGHDNLYWYRRVMGKEIKFLLHFVKESKQDESGMPNNRFLAERTGGTYSTLKVQPAELEDSGVYFCASSRQGVTEAFFGQGTRLTVV.

The rearrangement joins TRBV10-1 to TRBJ2-2; tentative D call: TRBD1 (5 bases). V shed 6 bases and J shed 6 bases, with 11 bases lying between them. Looked up from germline, CDR1 is WNHNN and CDR2 is SYGVQD (reference sequence). This CDR3 comprises 13 residues. CDR3 coding DNA: TGCGCCAGCAGCACGGACATAGCCGGGGAGCTGTTTTTT. Amino acid sequence: CASSTDIAGELFF.

This chain uses TRBV19 with TRBJ2-2, with 10 bases that match TRBD2. Losses at the gene ends were 7 bases for V and 5 bases for J; bases not matched to a gene: 10. Germline CDR1 LNHDA, CDR2 SQIVND (reference sequence). This CDR3 has 16 amino acids. The DNA for the CDR3 is TGTGCCAGTAATCCTACTAGCGGGGTTAGTACCGGGGAGCTGTTTTTT. Translating it yields CASNPTSGVSTGELFF.

The rearrangement joins TRBV29-1 to TRBJ2-7; no clear D. Trimming took 2 bases from V and 3 from J, leaving 5 bases between them. CDR1 SQVTM and CDR2 ANQGSEA come from the germline V gene. CDR3 length: 11 residues. The CDR3 reads CSVEQSYEQYF. The CDR3 nucleotides are TGCAGCGTTGAACAGAGCTACGAGCAGTACTTC.

The gene calls are TRBV19 and TRBJ2-5, with D hard to call. The CDR3 covers 13 residues. V shed 0 bases and J shed 5 bases, with 7 bases lying between them. Looked up from germline, CDR1 is LNHDA and CDR2 is SQIVND (reference sequence). CDR3 amino acids: CASSIEGRETQYF. CDR3 coding DNA: TGTGCCAGTAGTATAGAGGGTAGGGAGACCCAGTACTTC.

The chain carries TRBV19 and TRBJ2-7; 9 bases line up with TRBD1. The CDR3 covers 16 residues. V was clipped by 5 bases and J by 3 bases; unmatched bases: 11. CDR1 and CDR2 (germline): LNHDA, SQIVND (reference sequence). CDR3 nucleotides: TGTGCCAGTAGTCCCCACCCGGGACAGGGTATCTACGAGCAGTACTTC. Translation gives CASSPHPGQGIYEQYF.

This chain uses TRBV5-6 with TRBJ1-2; possibly TRBD1 for D (6 bases). Trimming stripped 2 bases from V and 3 bases from J, with 11 bases between. The CDR3 covers 14 residues. Germline CDR1 reads SGHDT; CDR2 reads YYEEEE. The CDR3 DNA follows: TGTGCCAGCAGCTTACCAGGGGCAGACTATGGCTACACCTTC. This codes for CASSLPGADYGYTF. Based on the CDR3 plus reference TRBV5-6 and TRBJ1-2, the full variable domain is DAGVTQSPTHLIKTRGQQVTLRCSPKSGHDTVSWYQQALGQGPQFIFQYYEEEERQRGNFPDRFSGHQFPNYSSELNVNALLLGDSALYLCASSLPGADYGYTFGSGTRLTVV.

The rearrangement uses TRBV7-9 and TRBJ1-1; tentative D call: TRBD1 (5 bases). Germline values: CDR1 SEHNR, CDR2 FQNEAQ (reference sequence). V gave up 5 bases and J gave up 5 bases, with 15 bases separating them. The CDR3 length is 14 residues. For the CDR3, the DNA is TGTGCCAGCAGCGGGGAGGCAGGGAGTACTGAAGCTTTCTTT. This sequence encodes CASSGEAGSTEAFF.

The CDR3 DNA reads TGTGCCAGCAGCTTTCTTTTAGGGGGCACTGAAGCTTTCTTT. Amino acid sequence: CASSFLLGGTEAFF. The V call is TRBV5-4, the J call TRBJ1-1; weak D call: TRBD1 (6 bases). This CDR3 is 14 amino acids long. Germline CDR1 SGHNT, CDR2 YYREEE (reference sequence). Trimming stripped 2 bases from V and 4 bases from J, with 12 bases between.

This chain joins TRBV27 and TRBJ1-1; 7 bases fit TRBD1. The germline CDR1 and CDR2 sequences are MNHEY and SMNVEV (reference sequence). The V gene end was trimmed by 9 bases and the J gene end by 5 bases; junction bases not matched to a gene: 12. This CDR3 has 14 amino acids. The CDR3 DNA follows: TGTGCCAGTCGATTACAGGGGTCGTGGACTGAAGCTTTCTTT. This codes for CASRLQGSWTEAFF.

Concerning this clone: The same CDR3 also results from other DNA sequences found in this sample. The chain joins TRBV5-1 to TRBJ1-3; D gene ambiguous. V shed 0 bases and J shed 2 bases, with 6 bases lying between them. The CDR3 is made up of 14 amino acids. The V gene's germline CDR1 is SGHRS and CDR2 YFSETQ. The CDR3 nucleotides read TGCGCCAGCAGCTTGGGTGGGCCTGGAAACACCATATATTTT. Protein product: CASSLGGPGNTIYF. Looking up the rest from reference TRBV5-1 and TRBJ1-3 gives the full variable domain: KAGVTQTPRYLIKTRGQQVTLSCSPISGHRSVSWYQQTPGQGLQFLFEYFSETQRNKGNFPGRFSGRQFSNSRSEMNVSTLELGDSALYLCASSLGGPGNTIYFGEGSWLTVV.

The chain carries TRBV4-3 and TRBJ1-4, with 7 bases identical to TRBD1. This CDR3 has 14 residues. V gave up 1 base and J gave up 8 bases; unmatched junction bases: 4. CDR1 LGHNA and CDR2 YSLEER come from the germline V gene. CDR3 sequence reads: CASSQGQGREKLFF. In nucleotides, the CDR3 is TGCGCCAGCAGCCAAGGACAGGGTAGGGAAAAACTGTTTTTT.

This clone was observed a single time. V usage is TRBV10-3 and J usage is TRBJ2-7; TRBD2 might be the D (6 bases). This CDR3 comprises 12 residues. Trimming took off 8 bases at V and 0 bases at J, with 8 bases between the two ends. Germline CDR1 reads ENHRY; CDR2 reads SYGVKD. The CDR3 sequence: CAISGLSYEQYF. CDR3 bases: TGTGCCATCTCGGGACTCTCCTACGAGCAGTACTTC.

This chain uses TRBV5-6 with TRBJ1-5; D may be TRBD1 (6 bases). Germline CDR1 reads SGHDT; CDR2 reads YYEEEE. The CDR3 is 17 amino acids. V was trimmed by 1 base and J by 0 bases, leaving 14 bases between them. The CDR3 protein is CASSLRGTGNSNQPQHF. CDR3 nucleotides: TGTGCCAGCAGCTTGCGGGGTACAGGGAATAGCAATCAGCCCCAGCATTTT.

This clone appeared a few times. The gene calls are TRBV19 and TRBJ1-2; D remains ambiguous. V lost 2 bases and J 4 bases, leaving 8 bases between the germline ends. The CDR3 runs 13 residues. Germline CDR1 is LNHDA and CDR2 is SQIVND (reference sequence). CDR3 in amino acids: CASSIRRGYGYTF. In DNA form, the CDR3 reads TGTGCCAGTAGTATACGGCGGGGCTATGGCTACACCTTC.

The chain uses TRBV3-1 (or the pseudogene TRBV3-2) and TRBJ2-7, with 12 bases lining up with TRBD2. The CDR3 totals 14 residues. Germline-derived CDR1 and CDR2 are LGHDT and YNNKEL (reference sequence). J was trimmed by 4 bases and V by 4 bases; bases with no gene match: 2. As DNA, the CDR3 is TGTGCCAGCAGCCGCCTAGCGGGGGGGTACGAGCAGTACTTC. This gives the protein CASSRLAGGYEQYF.

The chain uses TRBV11-2 and TRBJ2-2, with 9 bases aligning to TRBD2. The CDR3 runs to 15 residues. CDR1 and CDR2 (germline): SGHAT, FQNNGV. With 1 base clipped from V and 6 bases from J, the junction kept 3 bases outside the gene matches. Here the CDR3 reads CASSLVRGGPGELFF. The CDR3, as DNA: TGTGCCAGCAGCTTAGTGCGGGGGGGCCCCGGGGAGCTGTTTTTT. The full variable domain, with the rest looked up from reference TRBV11-2 and TRBJ2-2, is EAGVAQSPRYKIIEKRQSVAFWCNPISGHATLYWYQQILGQGPKLLIQFQNNGVVDDSQLPKDRFSAERLKGVDSTLKIQPAKLEDSAVYLCASSLVRGGPGELFFGEGSRLTVL.

The chain is built from TRBV5-1 and TRBJ1-3; no clear D. The V and J ends lost 6 bases and 2 bases respectively, with 3 bases between them. Germline V gene data show CDR1 as SGHRS and CDR2 as YFSETQ. The CDR3 consists of 11 residues. CDR3 in DNA: TGCGCCAGCACTACTGGAAACACCATATATTTT. Translated, it gives CASTTGNTIYF.

This chain joins TRBV10-3 and TRBJ1-2; D remains unclear. The CDR3 covers 16 residues. Trimming shortened V by 2 bases and J by 4 bases, and 17 bases separated the two germline ends. CDR1 is ENHRY and CDR2 is SYGVKD in the germline V gene. CDR3 DNA sequence: TGTGCCATCAGTGAGGGGGATTTTAATGGCGGCTATGGCTACACCTTC. Translated, it gives CAISEGDFNGGYGYTF.

V and J are TRBV7-9 and TRBJ2-7; D gene uncertain. The CDR3 has 13 amino acids. From germline, CDR1 is SEHNR and CDR2 FQNEAQ (reference sequence). Trimming removed 5 bases at V and 1 base at J, with 9 bases between. Here the CDR3 DNA reads TGTGCCAGCAGCCCCCGGGCTTCCTACGAGCAGTACTTC. Its protein product is CASSPRASYEQYF.

This clone was observed once. The chain employs TRBV7-9 and TRBJ2-6; a weak D match, TRBD2 (6 bases). The CDR3 consists of 14 residues. Trimming cost V 5 bases and J 2 bases, with 7 bases left between them. Germline V CDR1 and CDR2: SEHNR, FQNEAQ (reference sequence). For the CDR3, the DNA is TGTGCCAGCAGCCCGGGGGCTGGGGCCAACGTCCTGACTTTC. This encodes CASSPGAGANVLTF.

V gene TRBV10-3 combines with J gene TRBJ1-5; D may be TRBD1 (6 bases). The CDR3 contains 14 residues. Germline CDR1 is ENHRY and CDR2 is SYGVKD. V lost 0 bases and J 5 bases, leaving 8 bases between the germline ends. Written as DNA, the CDR3 is TGTGCCATCAGTGAGTCGGCAGGGGATCAGCCCCAGCATTTT. Translation: CAISESAGDQPQHF.

The rearrangement joins TRBV6-2 or TRBV6-3 to TRBJ2-3; 16 positions agree with TRBD2. CDR1 and CDR2 from the germline V gene are MNHEY and SVGEGT. The V segment lost 2 bases and the J segment 4 bases; nucleotides outside the gene matches: 9. CDR3 length: 19 residues. The CDR3 reads CASSYPGTSGGASPDTQYF. The CDR3 coding sequence is TGTGCCAGCAGTTACCCCGGGACTAGCGGGGGGGCCAGCCCAGATACGCAGTATTTT.

The V call is TRBV28, the J call TRBJ1-2; no definite D call. The CDR3 sequence is 13 residues long. Trimming removed 3 bases at V and 2 bases at J, with 7 bases between. Germline V CDR1 and CDR2: MDHEN, SYDVKM. The CDR3, as DNA: TGTGCCAGCAGTTTTGGAGGGAACTATGGCTACACCTTC. Amino acid sequence: CASSFGGNYGYTF.

This chain connects TRBV6-2 or TRBV6-3 to TRBJ1-2; TRBD1 aligns across 8 bases. The CDR3 consists of 14 residues. Unmatched junction bases numbered 10, after V lost 6 bases and J lost 7 bases. Germline V gene data show CDR1 as MNHEY and CDR2 as SVGEGT. In DNA form, the CDR3 reads TGTGCCAGCAGCTCTGGACAGGGTGGAGGTGGCTACACCTTC. The encoded protein is CASSSGQGGGGYTF.

This clone was found a few times. This sequence joins TRBV3-1 (or the pseudogene TRBV3-2) and TRBJ1-2; D possibly corresponds to TRBD1 (6 bases). Trimming left V 1 base short and J 0 bases short, with 6 bases between. The CDR3 is 14 amino acids. The germline gives CDR1 LGHDT, CDR2 YNNKEL (reference sequence). The CDR3 loop is CASSQGTANYGYTF. The CDR3 region has the DNA TGTGCCAGCAGCCAAGGGACAGCTAACTATGGCTACACCTTC.

Of note for this clone: Within the sample, other DNA sequences also encode this same CDR3. This chain joins TRBV19 and TRBJ1-1; 11 bases align to TRBD1. CDR3 size: 14 residues. Germline CDR1 LNHDA, CDR2 SQIVND (reference sequence). The V gene end was trimmed by 3 bases and the J gene end by 5 bases; junction bases not matched to a gene: 2. The chain's CDR3 is CASSIGTGGTEAFF. The DNA of the CDR3 is TGTGCCAGTAGTATCGGGACAGGGGGGACTGAAGCTTTCTTT.

This clone was found a few times. The genes are TRBV19 and TRBJ2-2; 8 bases align to TRBD2. Germline V gene sequence: CDR1 LNHDA, CDR2 SQIVND (reference sequence). The CDR3 contains 16 residues. J was trimmed by 5 bases and V by 5 bases; bases with no gene match: 10. CDR3 amino acids: CASSLPRTSKTGELFF. The CDR3 DNA reads as TGTGCCAGTAGTTTACCGCGGACTAGCAAGACCGGGGAGCTGTTTTTT.

The rearrangement joins TRBV7-8 to TRBJ2-7; D tentatively reads TRBD1 or TRBD2 (5 bases each). The CDR3 has 15 amino acids. Trimming pared 7 bases from V and 2 bases from J, leaving 18 bases between. Germline loops: CDR1 SGHVS, CDR2 FQNEAQ. The CDR3 sequence is CASIPGAGIAYEQYF. CDR3 nucleotide sequence: TGTGCCAGCATCCCCGGGGCAGGGATAGCCTACGAGCAGTACTTC.

This chain joins TRBV7-9 and TRBJ1-2, with TRBD1 identical over 10 bases. With V trimmed by 6 bases and J by 4 bases, 8 bases remained unmatched. Germline V CDR1 and CDR2: SEHNR, FQNEAQ (reference sequence). This CDR3 contains 15 residues. The CDR3 protein is CASSQDRGLGYGYTF. CDR3 bases: TGTGCCAGCAGTCAAGACAGGGGGCTTGGCTATGGCTACACCTTC. Full variable domain (remainder filled in from reference TRBV7-9 and TRBJ1-2): DTGVSQNPRHKITKRGQNVTFRCDPISEHNRLYWYRQTLGQGPEFLTYFQNEAQLEKSRLLSDRFSAERPKGSFSTLEIQRTEQGDSAMYLCASSQDRGLGYGYTFGSGTRLTVV.

The chain uses TRBV27 and TRBJ1-1; TRBD1 aligns across 8 bases. The trim removed 10 bases at V and 4 bases at J, leaving 2 bases unmatched. The length of the CDR3 is 11 residues. Germline values: CDR1 MNHEY, CDR2 SMNVEV (reference sequence). The CDR3 DNA is TGTGCCACAGGACAGGGCACTGAAGCTTTCTTT. Protein product: CATGQGTEAFF.